This note documents a single T cell receptor beta chain sequence. The source of the sample is a study of T cells in Graves' hyperthyroidism and ophthalmopathy. The CDR3 runs to 14 residues. Per the germline V gene, CDR1 is MGHDK and CDR2 is SYGVNS. V dropped 4 bases and J dropped 4 bases, with 13 bases sitting between them. Amplification targeted TCR beta CDR3 regions from RNA transcripts. HTBI primers drove first-round RT-PCR of the TCR CDR3. TCRdb re-analysed the multiplex PCR reads in MiXCR, keeping a single row per CDR3 protein. The sample consists of approximately 400,000 distinct CDR3 sequences, 15% to 19% of them appearing once.

The TCR was taken from a young woman with Graves' hyperthyroidism. The sample was blood. This chain connects TRBV25-1 to TRBJ1-2; D is undetermined. The chain's CDR3 is CASSGWGEVYGYTF. DNA of the CDR3: TGTGCCAGCAGTGGATGGGGAGAGGTCTATGGCTACACCTTC.